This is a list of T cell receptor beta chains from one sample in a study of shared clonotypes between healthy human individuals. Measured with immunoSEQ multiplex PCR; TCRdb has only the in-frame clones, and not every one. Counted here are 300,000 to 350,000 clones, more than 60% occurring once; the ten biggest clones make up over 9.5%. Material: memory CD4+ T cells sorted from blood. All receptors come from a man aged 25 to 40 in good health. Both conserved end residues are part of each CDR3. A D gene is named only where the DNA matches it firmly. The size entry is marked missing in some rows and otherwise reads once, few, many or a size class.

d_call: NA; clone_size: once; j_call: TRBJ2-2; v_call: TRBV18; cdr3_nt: TGTGCCAGCTCACTTGCGGGACTTTACACCGGGGAGCTGTTTTTT; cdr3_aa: CASSLAGLYTGELFF
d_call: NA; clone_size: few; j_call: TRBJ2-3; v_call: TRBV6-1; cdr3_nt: TGTGCCAGCAGCCTCGGGAGCTTGTCAGATACGCAGTATTTT; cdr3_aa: CASSLGSLSDTQYF
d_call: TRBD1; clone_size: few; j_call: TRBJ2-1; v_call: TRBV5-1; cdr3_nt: TGCGCCAGCAGCTGGCCGGGACAGGGGGCTAATGAGCAGTTCTTC; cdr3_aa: CASSWPGQGANEQFF
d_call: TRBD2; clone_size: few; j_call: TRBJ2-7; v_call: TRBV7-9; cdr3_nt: TGTGCCAGCAGCTCTAGCGGGATGAGCTACGAGCAGTACTTC; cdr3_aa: CASSSSGMSYEQYF
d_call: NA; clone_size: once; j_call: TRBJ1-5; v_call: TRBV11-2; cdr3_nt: TGTGCCAGCAGCATAAGCGACTCTGGCCAGCCCCAGCATTTT; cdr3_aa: CASSISDSGQPQHF
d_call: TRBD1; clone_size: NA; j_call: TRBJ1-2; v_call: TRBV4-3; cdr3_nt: TGCGCCAGCAGCATCAGGACAGGGGGCGAGGGTGGCTACACCTTC; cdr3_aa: CASSIRTGGEGGYTF
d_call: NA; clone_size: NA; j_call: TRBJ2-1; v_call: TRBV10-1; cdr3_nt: TGCGCCAGCAGACCATATCGAAATGAGCAGTTCTTC; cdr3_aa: CASRPYRNEQFF
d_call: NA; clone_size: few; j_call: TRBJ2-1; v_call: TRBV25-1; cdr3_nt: TGTGCCAGCAGTGTCCCGGGGCCCACTACCAATGAGCAGTTCTTC; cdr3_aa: CASSVPGPTTNEQFF
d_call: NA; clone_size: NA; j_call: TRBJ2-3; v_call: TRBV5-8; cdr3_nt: TGTGCCAGCAGCTTCAGGTCTTCGGGCACAGATACGCAGTATTTT; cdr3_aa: CASSFRSSGTDTQYF
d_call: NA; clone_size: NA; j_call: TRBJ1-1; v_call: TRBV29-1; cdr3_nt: TGCAGCGTTGGGGCAGGGTGGGCAATGAACACTGAAGCTTTCTTT; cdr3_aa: CSVGAGWAMNTEAFF
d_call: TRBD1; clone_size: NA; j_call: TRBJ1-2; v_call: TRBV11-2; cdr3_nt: TGTGCCAGCAGCCCCATACAGGGGGGCGATTATGGCTACACCTTC; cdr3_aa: CASSPIQGGDYGYTF
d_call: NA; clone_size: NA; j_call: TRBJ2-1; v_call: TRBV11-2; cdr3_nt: TGTGCCAGCAGCGATTCCTTCTATGAGCAGTTCTTC; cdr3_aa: CASSDSFYEQFF
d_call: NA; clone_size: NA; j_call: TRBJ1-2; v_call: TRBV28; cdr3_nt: TGTGCCAGCAGCGACGGTACCCGAATGACAACCTATGGCTACACCTTC; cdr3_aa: CASSDGTRMTTYGYTF
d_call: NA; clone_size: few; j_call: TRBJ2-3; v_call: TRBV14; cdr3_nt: TGTGCCAGCAGCCAAGATCTAGGGCAAACAGATACGCAGTATTTT; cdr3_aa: CASSQDLGQTDTQYF
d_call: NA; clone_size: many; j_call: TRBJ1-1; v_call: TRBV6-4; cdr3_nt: TGTGCCAGCAGTCTTGAGGCGGGGGCAAACACTGAAGCTTTCTTT; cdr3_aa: CASSLEAGANTEAFF
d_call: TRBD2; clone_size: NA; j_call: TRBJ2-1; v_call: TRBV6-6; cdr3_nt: TGTGCCAGCAGTTGGGGACTAGCGAGCTCCTACAATGAGCAGTTCTTC; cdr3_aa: CASSWGLASSYNEQFF
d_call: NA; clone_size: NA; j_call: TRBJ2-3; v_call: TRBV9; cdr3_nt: TGTGCCAGCAGCGCGAACCCGGACTCCTTCACAGATACGCAGTATTTT; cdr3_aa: CASSANPDSFTDTQYF
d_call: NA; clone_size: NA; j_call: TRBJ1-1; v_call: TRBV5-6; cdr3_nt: TGTGCCAGCAGCGCAACCGCCCGCAGGGGGAACACTGAAGCTTTCTTT; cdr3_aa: CASSATARRGNTEAFF
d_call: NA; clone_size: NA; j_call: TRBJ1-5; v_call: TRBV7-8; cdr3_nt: TGTGCCAGCAGCTTAGGTCCAGCCCCCAATCAGCCCCAGCATTTT; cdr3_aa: CASSLGPAPNQPQHF
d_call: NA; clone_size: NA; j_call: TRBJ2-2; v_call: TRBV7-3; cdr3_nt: TGTGCCAGCAGCACAGACACCGGGGAGCTGTTTTTT; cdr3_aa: CASSTDTGELFF
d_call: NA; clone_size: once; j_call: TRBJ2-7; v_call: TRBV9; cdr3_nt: TGTGCCAGCAGCGTGTCGGGGTTCTCCTACGAGCAGTACTTC; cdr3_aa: CASSVSGFSYEQYF
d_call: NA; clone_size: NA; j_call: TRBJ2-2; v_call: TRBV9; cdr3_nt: TGTGCCAGCAGCGACCAAGCTAAGTTTAACACCGGGGAGCTGTTTTTT; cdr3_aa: CASSDQAKFNTGELFF
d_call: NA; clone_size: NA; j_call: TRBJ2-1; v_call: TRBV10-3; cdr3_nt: TGTGCCATCAGTGACCGGGACAAGGATTACAATGAGCAGTTCTTC; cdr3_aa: CAISDRDKDYNEQFF
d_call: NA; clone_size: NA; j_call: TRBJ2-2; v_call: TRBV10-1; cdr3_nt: TGCGCCAGCAGTGATCGCGCAGGGTGGGCCGGGGAGCTGTTTTTT; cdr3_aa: CASSDRAGWAGELFF
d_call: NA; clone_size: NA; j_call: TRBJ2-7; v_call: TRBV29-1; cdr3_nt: TGCAGCGTTGGAATCCGGGGGCGATCTACCTCCTACGAGCAGTACTTC; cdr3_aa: CSVGIRGRSTSYEQYF
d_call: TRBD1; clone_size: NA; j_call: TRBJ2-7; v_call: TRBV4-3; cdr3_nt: TGCGCCAGCAGCCAAGGGGCAGGGGGCTACGAGCAGTACTTC; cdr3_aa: CASSQGAGGYEQYF
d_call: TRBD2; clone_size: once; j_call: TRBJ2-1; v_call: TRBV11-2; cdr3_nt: TGTGCCAGCAGCTTGGCGGGAGGGACTGAGCAGTTCTTC; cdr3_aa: CASSLAGGTEQFF
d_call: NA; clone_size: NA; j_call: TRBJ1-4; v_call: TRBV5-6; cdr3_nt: TGTGCCAGCAGATGGGGACCCTCGGATGAAAAACTGTTTTTT; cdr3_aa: CASRWGPSDEKLFF
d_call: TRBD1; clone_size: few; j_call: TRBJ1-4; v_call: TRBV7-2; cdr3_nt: TGTGCCAGCAGCCGACAGGGACGGGATGAAAAACTGTTTTTT; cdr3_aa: CASSRQGRDEKLFF
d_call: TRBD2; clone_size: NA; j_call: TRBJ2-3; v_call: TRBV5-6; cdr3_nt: TGTGCCAGCAGCTTGCGGCTAGCGGGCCGCACAGATACGCAGTATTTT; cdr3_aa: CASSLRLAGRTDTQYF
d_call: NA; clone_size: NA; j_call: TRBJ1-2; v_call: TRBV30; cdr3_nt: TGTGCCTGGAGGGAGTCTAACTATGGCTACACCTTC; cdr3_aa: CAWRESNYGYTF
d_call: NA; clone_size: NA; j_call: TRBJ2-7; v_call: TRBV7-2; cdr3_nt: TGTGCCAGCAGCTTAAGACAGTCCTCCTACGAGCAGTACTTC; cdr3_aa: CASSLRQSSYEQYF
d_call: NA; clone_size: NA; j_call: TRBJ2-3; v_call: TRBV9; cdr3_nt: TGTGCCAGCAGCGTAGAGTGGAGAAGTCTAGATACGCAGTATTTT; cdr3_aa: CASSVEWRSLDTQYF
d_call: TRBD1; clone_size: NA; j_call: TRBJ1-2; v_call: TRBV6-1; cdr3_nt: TGTGCCAGCAGCGACAGGGATGGGGTCCTATATGGCTACACCTTC; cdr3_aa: CASSDRDGVLYGYTF
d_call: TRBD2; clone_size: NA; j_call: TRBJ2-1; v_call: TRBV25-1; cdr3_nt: TGTGCCAGCAGTGATAGCGGGAGGGCCAGCTATGAGCAGTTCTTC; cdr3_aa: CASSDSGRASYEQFF
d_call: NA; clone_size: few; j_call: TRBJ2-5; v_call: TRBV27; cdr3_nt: TGTGCCAGCAGTCCCCGACTAAGGGGGGAGACCCAGTACTTC; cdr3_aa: CASSPRLRGETQYF
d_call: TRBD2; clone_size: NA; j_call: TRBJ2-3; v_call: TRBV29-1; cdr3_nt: TGCAGCGTTGACACTAGCGGGAGGACAGATACGCAGTATTTT; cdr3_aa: CSVDTSGRTDTQYF
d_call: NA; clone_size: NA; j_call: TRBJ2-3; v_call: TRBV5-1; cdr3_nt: TGCGCCAGCAGCCTGGACTCTAGCACAGATACGCAGTATTTT; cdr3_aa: CASSLDSSTDTQYF
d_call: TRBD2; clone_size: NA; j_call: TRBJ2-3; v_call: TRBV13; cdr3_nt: TGTGCCAGCAGCGGGTCGGGACTAGCGGTTGGCTATACGCAGTATTTT; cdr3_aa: CASSGSGLAVGYTQYF
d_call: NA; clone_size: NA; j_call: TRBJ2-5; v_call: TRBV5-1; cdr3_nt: TGCGCCAGCAGCTTGAAAGAGACCCAGTACTTC; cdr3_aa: CASSLKETQYF
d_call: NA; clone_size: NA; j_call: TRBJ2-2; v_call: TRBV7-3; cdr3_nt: TGTGCCAGCAGTTCAGGGGCGAACACCGGGGAGCTGTTTTTT; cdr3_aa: CASSSGANTGELFF
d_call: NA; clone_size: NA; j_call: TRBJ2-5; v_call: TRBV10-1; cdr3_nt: TGCGCCAGCAGTGAGGCGGTGGGGGAGACCCAGTACTTC; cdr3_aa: CASSEAVGETQYF
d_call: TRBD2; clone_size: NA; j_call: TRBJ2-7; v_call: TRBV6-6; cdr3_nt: TGTGCCAGCAGTATACTAGCGGGAGTGGACGAGCAGTACTTC; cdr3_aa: CASSILAGVDEQYF
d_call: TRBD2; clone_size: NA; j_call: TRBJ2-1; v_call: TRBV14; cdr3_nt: TGTGCCAGCAGCCAGTTAAGGCGGGGGGTTGGGAATGAGCAGTTCTTC; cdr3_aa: CASSQLRRGVGNEQFF
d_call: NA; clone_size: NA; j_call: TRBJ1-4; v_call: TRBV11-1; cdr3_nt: TGTGCCAGCAGCTTAGCCGGGACTGTTGAAAAACTGTTTTTT; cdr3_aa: CASSLAGTVEKLFF
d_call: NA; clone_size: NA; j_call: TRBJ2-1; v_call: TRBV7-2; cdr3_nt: TGTGCCAGCGTCCCGCGTCAGGGAAGCTCCTACAATGAGCAGTTCTTC; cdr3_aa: CASVPRQGSSYNEQFF
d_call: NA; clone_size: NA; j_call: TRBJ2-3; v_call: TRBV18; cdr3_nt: TGTGCCAGCTCACCACCGGTTGGCACAGATACGCAGTATTTT; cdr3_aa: CASSPPVGTDTQYF
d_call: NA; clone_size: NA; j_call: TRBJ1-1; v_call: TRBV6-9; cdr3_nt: TGTGCCAGCAGTCAACAGGGGAACACTGAAGCTTTCTTT; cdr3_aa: CASSQQGNTEAFF
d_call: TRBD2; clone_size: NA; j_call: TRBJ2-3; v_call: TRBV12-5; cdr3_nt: TGTGCTAGTGGTTTGGTAGCGGGAGAAACAGATACGCAGTATTTT; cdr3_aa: CASGLVAGETDTQYF
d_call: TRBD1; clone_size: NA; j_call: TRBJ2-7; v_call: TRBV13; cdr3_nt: TGTGCCAGCAGTCTCGGGACAGGGGCCTACGAGCAGTACTTC; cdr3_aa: CASSLGTGAYEQYF
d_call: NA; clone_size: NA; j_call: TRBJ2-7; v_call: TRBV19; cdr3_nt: TGTGCCAGTAGTATAGGAGGTAACGGAGCGTCTACTTCCTACGAGCAGTACTTC; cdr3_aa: CASSIGGNGASTSYEQYF
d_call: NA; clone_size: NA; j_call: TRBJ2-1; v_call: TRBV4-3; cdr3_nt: TGCGCCAGCAGCCATAGGGGGTTGCCTCACAATGAGCAGTTCTTC; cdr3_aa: CASSHRGLPHNEQFF
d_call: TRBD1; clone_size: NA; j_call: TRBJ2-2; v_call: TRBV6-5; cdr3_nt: TGTGCCAGCAGAAGCAGGGGGCCGAACACCGGGGAGCTGTTTTTT; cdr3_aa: CASRSRGPNTGELFF